This T cell receptor beta chain appears in the sequencing data of a study of blood T cell repertoires in COVID-19. The CDR3 is 15 amino acids. The germline gives CDR1 MNHEY, CDR2 SVGAGI. V was pared by 8 bases and J by 4 bases, with 12 bases of the junction left unmatched. Per the study methods: Counts of nucleated cells, estimated from reference gene primer amplification, were obtained. Libraries were prepared by immunoSEQ multiplex PCR; TCRdb keeps only in-frame clonotypes and omits some of them. The V and J calls and clone size come from that table; D and trimming were worked out from the DNA. This sample has some 230,000 clones, with roughly 85% found just once.

This chain joins TRBV6-5 and TRBJ2-7; 9 positions match TRBD1. Sample: peripheral blood. The clonotype was recovered from a man aged 30-40 years who had recovered from COVID-19. The CDR3 DNA reads as TGTGCCAGCTCCCCCGGGGGACAGGGAGTTTACGAGCAGTACTTC. Amino acids: CASSPGGQGVYEQYF.